Following are 17 T cell receptor beta chains from one sample sequenced in a study of blood T cell repertoires in COVID-19. Profiling relied on immunoSEQ multiplex PCR, and the TCRdb table lists in-frame clones only, not all of them. The sample lists about 90,000 clones, roughly 88% seen once, with over 0.45% in the top ten. Sequenced material: peripheral blood. The source is a man aged 60-69 years with acute or convalescent COVID-19.

The rearrangement uses TRBV2 and TRBJ1-1, with TRBD1 matching 9 bases. Germline trimming cut 7 bases from V and 5 bases from J; bases unmatched to any gene: 8. This CDR3 is 14 amino acids long. Germline CDR1 SNHLY, CDR2 FYNNEI. For the CDR3, the DNA is TGTGCCAGCATTATGACAGGGGGGTTTACTGAAGCTTTCTTT. Amino acids: CASIMTGGFTEAFF.

In regard to this clone: An end of the junction differs from the germline gene, which may be a read error. The chain uses TRBV12-3 or TRBV12-4 and TRBJ2-5; the D gene is possibly TRBD2 (5 bases). The CDR3 sequence is 11 residues long. The CDR3 protein is CASSFAGQLNF. The CDR3 coding sequence is TGTGCCAGCAGTTTCGCGGGCCAGCTAAACTTC.

This clone was recorded only once. The CDR3 sequence: CASSLESGGTTEAFF. DNA of the CDR3: TGTGCCAGCAGCTTAGAATCAGGGGGCACAACTGAAGCTTTCTTT. The chain recombines TRBV13 with TRBJ1-1, with TRBD1 matching 8 bases. This CDR3 region has 15 residues. Looked up from germline, CDR1 is PRHDT and CDR2 is FYEKMQ (reference sequence). Trimming cost V 1 base and J 5 bases; bases outside gene matches: 6.

This sequence joins TRBV24-1 and TRBJ2-2; D is possibly TRBD2 (5 bases). Deletions cut 3 bases from V and 7 bases from J, with 8 bases between. The CDR3 runs 13 residues. CDR1 is KGHDR and CDR2 is SFDVKD in the germline V gene. CDR3 nucleotide sequence: TGTGCCACCAGTGATGCGGAGGACGGGGAGCTGTTTTTT. It codes for CATSDAEDGELFF.

The chain couples TRBV7-8 to TRBJ2-1; possibly TRBD2 for D (5 bases). Trimming removed 5 bases at V and 0 bases at J, with 14 bases between. The CDR3 is 16 amino acids. The germline V gene encodes CDR1 SGHVS and CDR2 FQNEAQ. Here the CDR3 reads CASSPVSESSYNEQFF. CDR3 nucleotides: TGTGCCAGCAGCCCCGTTAGCGAGAGCTCCTACAATGAGCAGTTCTTC.

This clone has a single count. J is TRBJ2-7 and V is TRBV20-1; tentatively, D is TRBD1 (6 bases). CDR1 and CDR2 from the germline V gene are DFQATT and SNEGSKA (reference sequence). The length of the CDR3 is 15 residues. V lost 3 bases and J 4 bases, leaving 19 bases between the germline ends. The CDR3 sequence is CSASAPLQGLYEQYF. Here the CDR3 DNA reads TGCAGTGCTAGTGCCCCTTTACAGGGTCTGTACGAGCAGTACTTC.

The gene calls are TRBV19 and TRBJ1-2, with a possible D match to TRBD1 (5 bases). The CDR3 sequence is 16 residues long. Germline V gives CDR1 LNHDA, CDR2 SQIVND (reference sequence). Trimming took 5 bases from V and 0 from J, leaving 16 bases between them. CDR3 region: CASSPSGGNSNYGYTF. CDR3 nucleotide sequence: TGTGCCAGTAGTCCATCGGGGGGGAATTCTAACTATGGCTACACCTTC. Using reference TRBV19 and TRBJ1-2 for the parts outside the CDR3, the full variable domain is DGGITQSPKYLFRKEGQNVTLSCEQNLNHDAMYWYRQDPGQGLRLIYYSQIVNDFQKGDIAEGYSVSREKKESFPLTVTSAQKNPTAFYLCASSPSGGNSNYGYTFGSGTRLTVV.

This clone was detected only a few times. The V call is TRBV6-2 or TRBV6-3, the J call TRBJ1-1; the D gene is possibly TRBD1 (6 bases). This CDR3 comprises 15 residues. Germline lookup yields CDR1 MNHEY and CDR2 SVGEGT. The germline V and J ends were trimmed by 4 bases and 4 bases, with 16 bases remaining between them. The CDR3 sequence is CASSSLRGGVTEAFF. The CDR3 region has the DNA TGTGCCAGCAGTTCCCTCCGGGGGGGCGTCACTGAAGCTTTCTTT.

The gene calls are TRBV4-1 and TRBJ1-1, with 7 bases that match TRBD1. V was pared by 4 bases and J by 5 bases, with 10 bases of the junction left unmatched. The CDR3 extends over 15 amino acids. Germline loops: CDR1 MGHRA, CDR2 YSYEKL. This CDR3 reads CASSLGQVRGTEAFF. CDR3 DNA sequence: TGCGCCAGCAGCCTAGGACAGGTCCGCGGTACTGAAGCTTTCTTT.

This clone came up once. CDR3 sequence reads: CASSATSGGWDTQYF. CDR3 in DNA: TGTGCCAGCAGCGCGACTAGCGGAGGATGGGATACGCAGTATTTT. The chain combines TRBV9 with TRBJ2-3, with 9 bases aligning to TRBD2. The V segment lost 3 bases and the J segment 6 bases; nucleotides outside the gene matches: 8. The CDR3 has 15 residues. The germline CDR1 and CDR2 sequences are SGDLS and YYNGEE.

The V call is TRBV9, the J call TRBJ1-2; 7 bases align to TRBD1. Germline CDR1 SGDLS, CDR2 YYNGEE. The J segment lost 2 bases and the V segment lost 0 bases, leaving 10 bases of the junction unmatched. The CDR3 is 17 residues long. CDR3 nucleotide sequence: TGTGCCAGCAGCGTAGGTTCCGGGGGGGGACAGAACTATGGCTACACCTTC. Translation gives CASSVGSGGGQNYGYTF.

This sequence joins TRBV7-7 and TRBJ1-3; the D is unclear. Per germline, CDR1 SSHAT and CDR2 FNYEAQ (reference sequence). Trimming took off 5 bases at V and 0 bases at J, with 11 bases between the two ends. CDR3 size: 15 residues. The CDR3 sequence: CASSILSVSGNTIYF. CDR3 bases: TGTGCCAGCAGCATTCTTTCGGTCTCTGGAAACACCATATATTTT.

The chain employs TRBV7-2 and TRBJ2-3; TRBD2 might be the D (6 bases). The CDR3 consists of 15 residues. CDR1 is SGHTA and CDR2 is FQGNSA in the germline V gene. V lost 5 bases and J 3 bases, leaving 15 bases between the germline ends. CDR3 sequence: CASSRGTPETDTQYF. The CDR3 DNA is TGTGCCAGCAGCCGCGGGACGCCAGAAACAGATACGCAGTATTTT.

The chain has TRBV29-1 and TRBJ2-1; D gene unclear. Germline V gives CDR1 SQVTM, CDR2 ANQGSEA. V lost 3 bases to trimming and J lost 0 bases, with 9 bases between them. CDR3 length: 14 amino acids. The CDR3 bases are TGCAGCGTTGAGGAAAACAGCTCCTACAATGAGCAGTTCTTC. Its translation is CSVEENSSYNEQFF.

The rearrangement joins TRBV30 to TRBJ1-6, with D unresolved. The germline V and J ends were trimmed by 1 base and 10 bases, with 11 bases remaining between them. Germline values: CDR1 GTSNPN, CDR2 SVGIG (reference sequence). The CDR3 has 13 residues. The CDR3 DNA reads as TGTGCCTGGAGTGCTGAGGGTGGGTCACCCCTCCACTTT. Translating gives CAWSAEGGSPLHF.

The rearrangement joins TRBV11-3 to TRBJ2-1; 9 bases line up with TRBD2. The J segment lost 8 bases and the V segment lost 4 bases, leaving 9 bases of the junction unmatched. The CDR3 length is 15 residues. Germline loops: CDR1 SGHNT, CDR2 YENEEA. This CDR3 reads CASSSGLATTDEQFF. In DNA form, the CDR3 reads TGTGCCAGCAGCTCGGGACTAGCAACAACCGATGAGCAGTTCTTC.

J is TRBJ2-3 and V is TRBV11-2; 9 bases match TRBD2. Germline-derived CDR1 and CDR2 are SGHAT and FQNNGV. The CDR3 is made up of 17 amino acids. The J segment lost 2 bases and the V segment lost 1 base, leaving 7 bases of the junction unmatched. In DNA form, the CDR3 reads TGTGCCAGCAGCTTAGGTCTCGCGGGGGGGGCCACAGATACGCAGTATTTT. Protein sequence: CASSLGLAGGATDTQYF.